The clone carrying this T cell receptor (beta chain) occurred a few times. The antigen remains unidentified. This sample was included in a study of post-analysis software for immune sequencing data. Broader study findings: F measure showed strong co-clustering of same-batch samples. Elevated frequency relative to controls characterized several TRBV segments in patients, TRBV5-6, TRBV5-1 and TRBV20-1 among them. Multiple sclerosis was associated with a significant reduction in normalized Chao1 diversity relative to controls.

Unique molecular identifiers tagged the TCR beta cDNA libraries. MiXCR, applied by TCRdb to the PCR reads, yields one record per CDR3 protein. The sample lists 750,000 to 950,000 distinct CDR3 sequences, around 50% occurring once. This CDR3 has 15 residues. V lost 10 bases, J lost 3 bases, and 22 bases lay in between. Germline CDR1 and CDR2: MNHNY and SVGAGI (reference sequence). The V gene is TRBV6-6, the J gene TRBJ2-7; D possibly matches TRBD1 or TRBD2 (5 bases each). The clonotype was recovered from a girl between 10 and 17 years old with multiple sclerosis. The source material was blood. Here the CDR3 DNA reads TGTGCCACCGCGCCGACCGGAGGACACGGCTACGAGCAGTACTTC. Protein product: CATAPTGGHGYEQYF.